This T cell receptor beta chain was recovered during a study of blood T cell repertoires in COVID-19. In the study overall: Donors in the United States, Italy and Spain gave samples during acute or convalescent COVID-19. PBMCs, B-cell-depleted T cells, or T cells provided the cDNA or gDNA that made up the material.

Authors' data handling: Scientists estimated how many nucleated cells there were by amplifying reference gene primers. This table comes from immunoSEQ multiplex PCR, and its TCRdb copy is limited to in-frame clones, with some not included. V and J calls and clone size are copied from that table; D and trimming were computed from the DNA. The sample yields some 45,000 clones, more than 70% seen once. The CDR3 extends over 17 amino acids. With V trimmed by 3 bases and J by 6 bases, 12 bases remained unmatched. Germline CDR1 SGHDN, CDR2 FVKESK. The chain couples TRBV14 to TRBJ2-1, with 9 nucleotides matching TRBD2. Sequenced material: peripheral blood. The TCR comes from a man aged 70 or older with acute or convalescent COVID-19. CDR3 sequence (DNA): TGTGCCAGCAGCCATCCTAGGCTAGCGGGAAAAGGCAATGAGCAGTTCTTC. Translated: CASSHPRLAGKGNEQFF.